Here is one T cell receptor (beta chain) with its context. The length of the CDR3 is 14 residues. The sample originates from a study of identical twins. TCRdb reanalysed the 5' RACE reads using MiXCR and keeps one entry per CDR3 protein. The sample carries about 890,000 distinct CDR3 sequences, roughly 12% recorded once. In addition, the sample was reused for a study of yellow fever vaccine responses in identical twins. In that study: Vaccine T cell responses of twins reportedly seemed partly convergent and partly personalized.

Material for sequencing was PBMCs. V usage is TRBV21-1 and J usage is TRBJ1-5; the DNA was not compared with TRBD1, the D call given in the table. TRBV21-1 is an annotated pseudogene. This sequence originates from a young woman in good health. CDR3 protein: CASSKEGAWGPQHF. In DNA, the CDR3 is TGTGCCAGCAGCAAAGAGGGGGCTTGGGGGCCCCAGCATTTT.